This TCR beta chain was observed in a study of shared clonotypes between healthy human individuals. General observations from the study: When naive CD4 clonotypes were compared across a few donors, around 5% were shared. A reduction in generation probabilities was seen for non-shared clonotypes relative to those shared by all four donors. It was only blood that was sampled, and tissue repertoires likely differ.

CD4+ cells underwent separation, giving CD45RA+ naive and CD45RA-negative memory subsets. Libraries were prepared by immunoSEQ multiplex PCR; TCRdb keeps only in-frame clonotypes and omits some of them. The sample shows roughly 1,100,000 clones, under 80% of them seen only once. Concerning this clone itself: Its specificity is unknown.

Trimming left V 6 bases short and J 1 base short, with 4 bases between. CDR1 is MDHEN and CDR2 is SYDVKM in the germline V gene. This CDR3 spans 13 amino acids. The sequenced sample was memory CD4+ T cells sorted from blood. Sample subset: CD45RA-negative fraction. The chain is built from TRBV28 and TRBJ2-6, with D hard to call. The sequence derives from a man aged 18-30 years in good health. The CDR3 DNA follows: TGTGCCAGCAGCAAGTCTGGGGCCAACGTCCTGACTTTC. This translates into CASSKSGANVLTF.